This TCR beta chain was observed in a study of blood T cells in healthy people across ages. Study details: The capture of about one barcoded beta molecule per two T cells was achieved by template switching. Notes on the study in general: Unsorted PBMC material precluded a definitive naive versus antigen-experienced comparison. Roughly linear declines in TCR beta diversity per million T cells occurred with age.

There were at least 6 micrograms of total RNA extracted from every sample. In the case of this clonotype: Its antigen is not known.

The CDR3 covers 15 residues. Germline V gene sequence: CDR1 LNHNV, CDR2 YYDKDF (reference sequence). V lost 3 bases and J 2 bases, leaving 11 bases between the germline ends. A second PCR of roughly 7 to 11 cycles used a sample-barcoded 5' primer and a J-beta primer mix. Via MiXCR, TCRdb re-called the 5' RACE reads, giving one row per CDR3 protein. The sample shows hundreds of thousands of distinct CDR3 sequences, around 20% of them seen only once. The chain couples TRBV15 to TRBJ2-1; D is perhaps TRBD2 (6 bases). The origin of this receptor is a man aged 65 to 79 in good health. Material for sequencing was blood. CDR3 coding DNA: TGTGCCACCAGCAGCGGGCGGGGCCCCTACAATGAGCAGTTCTTC. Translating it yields CATSSGRGPYNEQFF.